This entry is about one T cell receptor beta chain. Its antigen is not known. Sequenced by immunoSEQ multiplex PCR; TCRdb stores in-frame clones only, minus some. The repertoire has approximately 77,000 clones, under 95% of them found once; the top ten carry about 11%. These data come from a study of OX40 agonist ivuxolimab in advanced cancers. Study-level information: Enrollees could have had prior anti-PD-1, anti-PD-L1 or anti-CTLA-4 therapy, which roughly 40% had received.

Notes on the study in general: Compared with others, partial responders at 0.1-3.0 mg/kg displayed clonal expansion among the lowest.

Germline-derived CDR1 and CDR2 are LNHDA and SQIVND (reference sequence). The V gene end was trimmed by 9 bases and the J gene end by 5 bases; junction bases not matched to a gene: 3. The CDR3 runs to 13 residues. Patients with autoimmune history or systemic immunosuppression were excluded. Blood draws occurred at baseline, cycle 4 day 1, and cycle 7 day 1. This receptor was obtained from an adult with an advanced solid tumor such as melanoma, head and neck, liver or kidney cancer. This specimen was CD4+ or CD8+ T cells sorted from blood, taken in a trial of the OX40 agonist ivuxolimab. This chain joins TRBV19 and TRBJ2-2; 10 bases are shared with TRBD1. The CDR3 DNA is TGTGCCAGCCGGGACAGGGGAACCGGGGAGCTGTTTTTT. Protein sequence: CASRDRGTGELFF. Full variable domain (outside the CDR3, taken from reference TRBV19 and TRBJ2-2): DGGITQSPKYLFRKEGQNVTLSCEQNLNHDAMYWYRQDPGQGLRLIYYSQIVNDFQKGDIAEGYSVSREKKESFPLTVTSAQKNPTAFYLCASRDRGTGELFFGEGSRLTVL.